These 20 T cell receptor beta chains share one sample of origin, sequenced in a study of beta chain features in type 1 diabetes. Study results and limitations: A moderate, significant TCRB CDR3 shortening appeared in type 1 diabetes across four CD4+ subsets.

Their recognized antigens are unknown. The authors reverse transcribed all of the isolated RNA, so sequencing captured expressed TCRB transcripts. Assay: immunoSEQ multiplex PCR; the TCRdb copy retains only in-frame clones and omits some. The data show 100,000 to 150,000 clones, with 15% to 20% seen just once and 2.6% held by the top ten. Sequencing was carried out using central memory CD4+ T cells from blood. Every receptor here comes from a young man with type 1 diabetes.

The table lists this clone with a few counts. The chain is built from TRBV28 and TRBJ2-6; 11 bases match TRBD1. The CDR3 length is 20 residues. The germline V gene has CDR1 MDHEN and CDR2 SYDVKM. J lost 0 bases, V lost 6 bases, and 13 bases had no gene match. The CDR3 reads CASRLPGQGAYGSGANVLTF. The CDR3 DNA is TGTGCCAGCAGACTACCTGGACAGGGGGCGTACGGCTCTGGGGCCAACGTCCTGACTTTC.

The rearrangement uses TRBV5-4 and TRBJ2-5; 8 bases map to TRBD2. The CDR3 has 15 residues. With V trimmed by 4 bases and J by 2 bases, 7 bases remained unmatched. Germline V gene lookup returns CDR1 SGHNT and CDR2 YYREEE (reference sequence). CDR3 in amino acids: CASSPRSGRQETQYF. In DNA form, the CDR3 reads TGTGCCAGCAGCCCCCGGAGCGGGAGACAAGAGACCCAGTACTTC.

A few counts support this clone. The chain employs TRBV18 and TRBJ2-3, with TRBD2 matching 7 bases. The length of the CDR3 is 15 residues. The germline V gene encodes CDR1 KGHSH and CDR2 LQKENI. With 2 bases clipped from V and 4 bases from J, the junction kept 6 bases outside the gene matches. CDR3 sequence (DNA): TGTGCCAGCTCACCAGTGGGAGGGCCGGCAGATACGCAGTATTTT. Translating it yields CASSPVGGPADTQYF.

The rearrangement links TRBV19 to TRBJ1-1, with D hard to call. Germline V gene data show CDR1 as LNHDA and CDR2 as SQIVND (reference sequence). The CDR3 is 14 residues long. Deletions cut 5 bases from V and 4 bases from J, with 14 bases between. CDR3 amino acids: CASSPTGFRTEAFF. The DNA for the CDR3 is TGTGCCAGTAGTCCGACGGGGTTCCGCACTGAAGCTTTCTTT. The full variable domain, its missing parts supplied by reference TRBV19 and TRBJ1-1, is DGGITQSPKYLFRKEGQNVTLSCEQNLNHDAMYWYRQDPGQGLRLIYYSQIVNDFQKGDIAEGYSVSREKKESFPLTVTSAQKNPTAFYLCASSPTGFRTEAFFGQGTRLTVV.

The chain's CDR3 is CASSAGATGELFF. CDR3 DNA sequence: TGTGCCAGCAGTGCAGGGGCCACCGGGGAGCTGTTTTTT. The chain carries TRBV6-1 and TRBJ2-2, with D tentatively TRBD1 (6 bases). Per the germline V gene, CDR1 is MNHNS and CDR2 is SASEGT. V was cut by 4 bases and J by 4 bases, with 7 bases left in between. The CDR3 consists of 13 residues.

This clone was counted at least ten times. Other nucleotide sequences in the sample specify the same CDR3. The V and J genes are TRBV29-1 and TRBJ2-4, with D perhaps TRBD1 or TRBD2 (5 bases each). The V gene's germline CDR1 is SQVTM and CDR2 ANQGSEA. This CDR3 contains 16 residues. The V end was cut by 4 bases, the J end by 3 bases, with 19 bases between. Here the CDR3 reads CSVGGRGEDGKNIQYF. The CDR3 bases are TGCAGCGTTGGTGGACGAGGGGAAGACGGCAAAAACATTCAGTACTTC.

This clone was counted a few times. The chain joins TRBV7-2 to TRBJ1-1; no reliable D call. The V end lost 1 base, the J end lost 0 bases, and 9 bases lay between the germline ends. Per germline, CDR1 SGHTA and CDR2 FQGNSA. The CDR3 runs to 15 residues. The CDR3 region is CASSLGKGMNTEAFF. The CDR3 DNA sequence: TGTGCCAGCAGCTTAGGCAAGGGCATGAACACTGAAGCTTTCTTT.

This chain uses TRBV5-1 with TRBJ2-5, with D possibly TRBD2 on 5 matching bases. Germline CDR1 and CDR2: SGHRS and YFSETQ. V shed 0 bases and J shed 3 bases, with 9 bases lying between them. The CDR3 extends over 14 amino acids. The CDR3 region is CASSLDSVEETQYF. The CDR3 nucleotides read TGCGCCAGCAGCTTGGATAGCGTGGAAGAGACCCAGTACTTC.

This clone was seen at least ten times. This sequence joins TRBV4-1 and TRBJ2-7, with D perhaps being TRBD1 or TRBD2 (5 bases each). V was cut by 4 bases and J by 6 bases, with 16 bases left in between. The CDR3 covers 14 residues. In germline, CDR1 is MGHRA, CDR2 YSYEKL. CDR3 residues: CASSPQRGPLEQYF. In nucleotides, the CDR3 is TGCGCCAGCAGCCCCCAGAGGGGACCCCTCGAGCAGTACTTC.

This clone was seen more than once but under ten times. The V and J genes are TRBV29-1 and TRBJ2-3; D is unresolved. The CDR3 spans 12 residues. V was trimmed by 3 bases and J by 0 bases, leaving 4 bases between them. Germline values: CDR1 SQVTM, CDR2 ANQGSEA. The CDR3 reads CSVDLSTDTQYF. CDR3 DNA sequence: TGCAGCGTTGACCTTAGCACAGATACGCAGTATTTT.

The chain has TRBV4-2 and TRBJ2-3, with TRBD2 matching over 10 bases. Germline V gene sequence: CDR1 LGHNA, CDR2 YNFKEQ. Losses at the gene ends were 1 base for V and 6 bases for J; bases not matched to a gene: 7. The CDR3 extends over 16 amino acids. The CDR3 region is CASSQGSSGRVDTQYF. CDR3 nucleotides: TGTGCCAGCAGCCAAGGATCGAGCGGGAGGGTTGATACGCAGTATTTT.

In this sample, this clone turned up a few times. The same CDR3 arises from other DNA sequences in this sample as well. This chain uses TRBV9 with TRBJ2-7; 7 bases align to TRBD1. Trimming removed 0 bases from V and 2 bases from J; junction bases left unmatched: 2. CDR3 size: 14 residues. Germline lookup yields CDR1 SGDLS and CDR2 YYNGEE. The CDR3 is CASSVAGTAYEQYF. CDR3 coding DNA: TGTGCCAGCAGCGTAGCCGGGACAGCCTACGAGCAGTACTTC.

This chain uses TRBV7-2 with TRBJ2-3; 9 bases agree with TRBD1. CDR3 length: 14 residues. J gave up 4 bases and V 5 bases, and 4 bases lay outside the gene matches. CDR1 and CDR2 from the germline V gene are SGHTA and FQGNSA. CDR3 protein: CASSPDRGADTQYF. In DNA form, the CDR3 reads TGTGCCAGCAGCCCGGACAGGGGCGCAGATACGCAGTATTTT.

This clone was counted between two and nine times. CDR3 residues: CASSSPGLAGGYEQYF. In nucleotides, the CDR3 is TGTGCCAGCAGTTCCCCGGGACTAGCGGGAGGATACGAGCAGTACTTC. V usage is TRBV6-6 and J usage is TRBJ2-7, with 15 bases that match TRBD2. The CDR3 has 16 residues. The germline V gene encodes CDR1 MNHNY and CDR2 SVGAGI (reference sequence). The V segment lost 4 bases and the J segment 4 bases; nucleotides outside the gene matches: 5.

At least ten counts were recorded for this clone. The rearrangement joins TRBV30 to TRBJ2-7; 10 nucleotides match TRBD1. The germline gives CDR1 GTSNPN, CDR2 SVGIG (reference sequence). This CDR3 is 15 amino acids long. J lost 5 bases, V lost 2 bases, and 9 bases had no gene match. Here the CDR3 DNA reads TGTGCCTGGAGTACCGCCGGGACAGGGGTCCACGAGCAGTACTTC. Encoded protein: CAWSTAGTGVHEQYF. Full variable domain (outside the CDR3, taken from reference TRBV30 and TRBJ2-7): SQTIHQWPATLVQPVGSPLSLECTVEGTSNPNLYWYRQAAGRGLQLLFYSVGIGQISSEVPQNLSASRPQDRQFILSSKKLLLSDSGFYLCAWSTAGTGVHEQYFGPGTRLTVT.

This clone was picked up a small number of times. V usage is TRBV30 and J usage is TRBJ2-7, with TRBD1 matching over 9 bases. This CDR3 region has 11 residues. Per the germline V gene, CDR1 is GTSNPN and CDR2 is SVGIG (reference sequence). Written as DNA, the CDR3 is TGTGCACACGGGACAGGGCATCGGCAGTACTTC. It yields the protein CAHGTGHRQYF.

A few counts support this clone. This rearrangement joins TRBV5-4 to TRBJ2-1; TRBD2 aligns across 8 bases. This CDR3 has 15 amino acids. With 0 bases clipped from V and 5 bases from J, the junction kept 4 bases outside the gene matches. The V gene's germline CDR1 is SGHNT and CDR2 YYREEE (reference sequence). The CDR3 loop is CASSLGLAPNNEQFF. The CDR3, as DNA: TGTGCCAGCAGCTTGGGACTAGCGCCTAACAATGAGCAGTTCTTC.

This clone was observed a handful of times. The rearrangement joins TRBV15 to TRBJ1-2; TRBD1 is a possible D gene (5 bases). V dropped 5 bases and J dropped 5 bases, with 9 bases sitting between them. Germline values: CDR1 LNHNV, CDR2 YYDKDF (reference sequence). CDR3 size: 12 residues. The CDR3 region is CATSGEGYGYTF. DNA for the CDR3: TGTGCCACCAGCGGGGAGGGGTATGGCTACACCTTC.

A word on this clone: This specimen includes other DNA sequences encoding the same CDR3. This sequence joins TRBV7-2 and TRBJ2-3; D is uncertain. Germline CDR1 is SGHTA and CDR2 is FQGNSA. V gave up 1 base and J gave up 4 bases, with 6 bases separating them. The CDR3 length is 13 residues. The CDR3 sequence: CASSLDYPDTQYF. The CDR3 DNA follows: TGTGCCAGCAGCTTAGATTACCCAGATACGCAGTATTTT.

Regarding this clone: The identical CDR3 is also encoded by other nucleotide sequences in the sample. The chain recombines TRBV7-2 with TRBJ1-1; D is unclear. This CDR3 comprises 12 residues. In germline, CDR1 is SGHTA, CDR2 FQGNSA. The germline V and J ends were trimmed by 0 bases and 5 bases, with 4 bases remaining between them. The DNA for the CDR3 is TGTGCCAGCAGCTTAGCAGTAACTGAAGCTTTCTTT. It specifies CASSLAVTEAFF.